This entry describes one T cell receptor beta chain. Its antigen is unknown. The sample is drawn from a study of Ad26.COV2.S vaccination and SARS-CoV-2 variants. Study conclusions and caveats: Once vaccination had occurred, spike-specific CD8+ and CD4+ T cell responses reportedly showed substantial breadth.

Noted treatment: some 20 received Ad26.COV2.S at low or high dose, single or two shots; about 5 received placebo; per-sample allocation not given. At day 63 after the first vaccine or placebo injection, samples were drawn. The table came from immunoSEQ multiplex PCR; TCRdb's copy has only in-frame clones and leaves some out. The sample shows 290,000 or so clones, about 89% of them seen only once. V lost 5 bases and J 7 bases, leaving 24 bases between the germline ends. Germline assignment: CDR1 SGHTA and CDR2 FQGNSA. The CDR3 consists of 18 residues. Sequenced here: peripheral blood, sampled in a trial of Ad26.COV2.S vaccine versus placebo. The chain employs TRBV7-2 and TRBJ1-6; no definite D call. This clonotype was sampled from a person between 18 and 60 years old who received the Ad26.COV2.S COVID-19 vaccine or a placebo. The CDR3 region is CASSPHPRPNLQNSPLHF. Written as DNA, the CDR3 is TGTGCCAGCAGCCCCCATCCCCGACCGAACCTTCAAAATTCACCCCTCCACTTT.